Below are 27 T cell receptor beta chains sequenced from a single sample in a study of technical replicates of blood from a few donors. Sequencing was performed with immunoSEQ multiplex PCR; in TCRdb, only in-frame clones are kept and a portion is missing. Of about 79,000 clones listed, more than 85% are singletons. The specimen sequenced was T cells isolated from PBMCs. The origin of the receptors is a human donor in good health. Some clones in this sample may be carry-over from other donors' samples.

CDR3 amino acids: CATSRLETQYF. The CDR3 nucleotides read TGTGCCACCAGCAGACTAGAGACCCAGTACTTC. The rearrangement joins TRBV15 to TRBJ2-5; D is unresolved. V shed 2 bases and J shed 4 bases, with 2 bases lying between them. CDR1 is LNHNV and CDR2 is YYDKDF in the germline V gene (reference sequence). The CDR3 is made up of 11 amino acids. The whole variable domain, remainder taken from reference TRBV15 and TRBJ2-5, is DAMVIQNPRYQVTQFGKPVTLSCSQTLNHNVMYWYQQKSSQAPKLLFHYYDKDFNNEADTPDNFQSRRPNTSFCFLDIRSPGLGDTAMYLCATSRLETQYFGPGTRLLVL.

The rearrangement joins TRBV7-2 to TRBJ1-3; D gene ambiguous. CDR3 size: 15 residues. The germline CDR1 and CDR2 sequences are SGHTA and FQGNSA. V gave up 2 bases and J gave up 0 bases, with 8 bases separating them. The CDR3 sequence is CASSLISSSGNTIYF. The CDR3 nucleotides read TGTGCCAGCAGCTTAATCTCCTCCTCTGGAAACACCATATATTTT.

The V gene is TRBV4-2, the J gene TRBJ2-5; 13 bases map to TRBD2. Trimming took 4 bases from V and 1 from J; bases not matched to a gene: 9. CDR1 is LGHNA and CDR2 is YNFKEQ in the germline V gene. The CDR3 loop spans 18 amino acids. CDR3 sequence (DNA): TGTGCCAGCAGCCTCGGACTAGCGGGAGTAGGGGCCCAAGAGACCCAGTACTTC. Amino acids: CASSLGLAGVGAQETQYF.

This sequence joins TRBV25-1 and TRBJ1-6; 8 bases align to TRBD1. This CDR3 is built from 13 residues. After removal of 6 bases from V and 10 bases from J, the junction contained 5 bases not matched to a gene. Germline CDR1 and CDR2: MGHDK and SYGVNS. The CDR3 loop is CASSGTGYSPLHF. The DNA of the CDR3 is TGTGCCAGCAGCGGGACAGGCTACTCACCCCTCCACTTT.

This chain connects TRBV30 to TRBJ1-5, with D unresolved. Germline V gives CDR1 GTSNPN, CDR2 SVGIG (reference sequence). The V gene lost 4 bases and the J gene lost 5 bases, with 15 bases spanning the gap. The CDR3 sequence is 14 residues long. CDR3: CAWKVKGRDQPQHF. CDR3 in DNA: TGTGCCTGGAAGGTTAAAGGGAGGGATCAGCCCCAGCATTTT.

The V gene is TRBV6-5, the J gene TRBJ2-7; TRBD1 agrees at 7 bases. Germline V gene lookup returns CDR1 MNHEY and CDR2 SVGAGI. After removal of 6 bases from V and 3 bases from J, the junction contained 11 bases not matched to a gene. The CDR3 runs to 15 residues. The CDR3 sequence: CASSLNRGGYYEQYF. For the CDR3, the DNA is TGTGCCAGCAGCCTAAACAGGGGTGGGTACTACGAGCAGTACTTC.

This chain links TRBV19 with TRBJ1-5; maybe TRBD1 (6 bases). V dropped 5 bases and J dropped 7 bases, with 18 bases sitting between them. This CDR3 contains 15 residues. Germline V gives CDR1 LNHDA, CDR2 SQIVND (reference sequence). CDR3 protein: CASSSQTNRVQPQHF. CDR3 nucleotide sequence: TGTGCCAGTAGTTCCCAAACCAACAGGGTCCAGCCCCAGCATTTT.

This rearrangement joins TRBV6-1 to TRBJ2-6, with 7 bases identical to TRBD1. Germline V gene lookup returns CDR1 MNHNS and CDR2 SASEGT. The CDR3 runs to 16 residues. The junction had 2 bases not matched to a gene; V was cut back by 3 bases and J by 0 bases. Here the CDR3 DNA reads TGTGCCAGCAGTGAGGACAGGCCCTCTGGGGCCAACGTCCTGACTTTC. It is translated as CASSEDRPSGANVLTF.

The chain recombines TRBV10-2 with TRBJ2-7, with a possible D match to TRBD2 (5 bases). Germline loops: CDR1 WSHSY, CDR2 SAAADI. Trimming shortened V by 2 bases and J by 0 bases, and 5 bases separated the two germline ends. The CDR3 covers 13 residues. For the CDR3, the DNA is TGCGCCAGCAGTGAGGGGAGCTCCTACGAGCAGTACTTC. Translated, it gives CASSEGSSYEQYF.

The chain carries TRBV28 and TRBJ2-6; D not certain. The germline CDR1 and CDR2 sequences are MDHEN and SYDVKM. The CDR3 spans 17 residues. V lost 6 bases, J lost 0 bases, and 15 bases lay in between. The CDR3 DNA follows: TGTGCCAGCAGACGCCTCCAGGAAACCTCTGGGGCCAACGTCCTGACTTTC. This translates into CASRRLQETSGANVLTF. Looking up the rest from reference TRBV28 and TRBJ2-6 gives the full variable domain: DVKVTQSSRYLVKRTGEKVFLECVQDMDHENMFWYRQDPGLGLRLIYFSYDVKMKEKGDIPEGYSVSREKKERFSLILESASTNQTSMYLCASRRLQETSGANVLTFGAGSRLTVL.

The rearrangement uses TRBV30 and TRBJ2-5, with 7 bases aligning to TRBD1. Matching the DNA end better, TRBJ2-7 makes the J call doubtful. The CDR3 is 14 amino acids. Germline values: CDR1 GTSNPN, CDR2 SVGIG (reference sequence). CDR3 sequence reads: CAYRDRGFFNEQYF. As DNA, the CDR3 is TGTGCCTATCGGGACAGAGGTTTTTTCAACGAGCAGTACTTC.

The sample holds one count of this clone. V is TRBV30 and J is TRBJ2-7; TRBD2 matches at 13 bases. The CDR3 runs 15 residues. From germline, CDR1 is GTSNPN and CDR2 SVGIG (reference sequence). V was clipped by 2 bases and J by 7 bases; unmatched bases: 8. CDR3 region: CAWSNGLAGVREQYF. For the CDR3, the DNA is TGTGCCTGGAGTAACGGACTAGCGGGAGTTCGGGAGCAGTACTTC.

This clone occurred once. The gene calls are TRBV11-3 and TRBJ2-7; D is perhaps TRBD1 (6 bases). This CDR3 has 12 residues. Germline V gene lookup returns CDR1 SGHNT and CDR2 YENEEA. Trimming left V 8 bases short and J 5 bases short, with 13 bases between. The CDR3: CASGYREHEQYF. The CDR3 DNA reads as TGTGCCAGCGGATACAGGGAGCACGAGCAGTACTTC.

The chain couples TRBV9 to TRBJ2-3; D gene uncertain. CDR1 SGDLS and CDR2 YYNGEE come from the germline V gene. The V end lost 0 bases, the J end lost 5 bases, and 7 bases lay between the germline ends. This CDR3 has 13 residues. CDR3 coding DNA: TGTGCCAGCAGCGTAGGTCCGAGAGATACGCAGTATTTT. This sequence encodes CASSVGPRDTQYF.

The V and J genes are TRBV9 and TRBJ2-7, with 12 bases identical to TRBD2. The CDR3 totals 15 residues. The V and J ends lost 2 bases and 4 bases, in that order; junction bases with no gene match: 4. Germline CDR1 is SGDLS and CDR2 is YYNGEE. This CDR3 reads CASSVAGLAGYEQYF. The CDR3 nucleotides read TGTGCCAGCAGCGTGGCGGGACTAGCGGGTTACGAGCAGTACTTC.

This clone was observed a handful of times. The chain is built from TRBV29-1 and TRBJ2-1, with 7 bases matching TRBD1. Germline CDR1 and CDR2: SQVTM and ANQGSEA. This CDR3 has 13 amino acids. With V trimmed by 7 bases and J by 5 bases, 8 bases remained unmatched. CDR3 amino acids: CSGTGTDHNEQFF. CDR3 DNA: TGCAGCGGGACCGGGACAGACCACAATGAGCAGTTCTTC.

The chain carries TRBV30 and TRBJ1-5; a weak D match, TRBD1 (5 bases). CDR1 and CDR2 (germline): GTSNPN, SVGIG (reference sequence). With 3 bases removed from V and 0 bases from J, the gap between germline ends came to 15 bases. The CDR3 has 16 amino acids. CDR3 amino acids: CAWSEFQGYSNQPQHF. The CDR3 region has the DNA TGTGCCTGGAGCGAGTTCCAGGGCTATAGCAATCAGCCCCAGCATTTT.

The chain carries TRBV13 and TRBJ1-3; D is unclear. The CDR3 totals 14 residues. V lost 7 bases, J lost 0 bases, and 10 bases lay in between. Germline V gene sequence: CDR1 PRHDT, CDR2 FYEKMQ (reference sequence). The CDR3 DNA follows: TGTGCCAGCACGTCCGGGATCTCTGGAAACACCATATATTTT. Its protein is CASTSGISGNTIYF.

A single count supports this clone. The chain couples TRBV19 to TRBJ1-5; D not certain. Trimming left V 1 base short and J 5 bases short, with 12 bases between. CDR3 length: 15 residues. The germline V gene encodes CDR1 LNHDA and CDR2 SQIVND (reference sequence). The CDR3: CASSIAGSAYQPQHF. DNA of the CDR3: TGTGCCAGTAGTATAGCCGGAAGCGCTTATCAGCCCCAGCATTTT.

The rearrangement joins TRBV19 to TRBJ2-1; 11 nucleotides align to TRBD2. This CDR3 is built from 18 residues. Trimming took 7 bases from V and 6 from J; bases not matched to a gene: 17. The germline gives CDR1 LNHDA, CDR2 SQIVND (reference sequence). CDR3: CASTTLASGRQFLNEQFF. The CDR3, as DNA: TGTGCCAGTACCACTCTGGCTAGCGGGAGGCAATTTCTCAATGAGCAGTTCTTC.

The chain employs TRBV28 and TRBJ1-2; D unresolved. Germline V gene lookup returns CDR1 MDHEN and CDR2 SYDVKM. The ends were cut back, 3 bases at V and 0 bases at J, with 11 bases in the middle. The CDR3 runs 15 residues. This CDR3 is CASSFENGANYGYTF. In DNA form, the CDR3 reads TGTGCCAGCAGTTTCGAAAACGGAGCTAACTATGGCTACACCTTC.

The chain links TRBV7-3 to TRBJ2-6; 7 bases line up with TRBD2. Germline V CDR1 and CDR2: SGHTA, FQGTGA. J was trimmed by 4 bases and V by 4 bases; bases with no gene match: 7. The CDR3 spans 16 residues. The CDR3 bases are TGTGCCAGCAGCTCTCAAGGGGAGGGAGGGGCCAACGTCCTGACTTTC. Its translation: CASSSQGEGGANVLTF.

This clone was seen more than once but under ten times. This chain connects TRBV29-1 to TRBJ2-7, with D perhaps TRBD1 (5 bases). The CDR3 runs to 12 residues. V was trimmed by 7 bases and J by 2 bases, leaving 12 bases between them. Germline loops: CDR1 SQVTM, CDR2 ANQGSEA. CDR3 in DNA: TGCAGCGCTGTGACAGATACCTACGAGCAGTACTTC. Amino acids: CSAVTDTYEQYF.

The rearrangement links TRBV29-1 to TRBJ2-2; 7 bases align to TRBD2. Germline CDR1 and CDR2: SQVTM and ANQGSEA. Trimming at V came to 7 bases and at J to 0 bases, leaving 5 bases not matched to a gene. The CDR3 extends over 14 amino acids. The CDR3 loop reads CSGILASNTGELFF. The DNA for the CDR3 is TGCAGCGGCATACTAGCGTCGAACACCGGGGAGCTGTTTTTT.

CDR3 in amino acids: CASSFLAGSTDTQYF. The CDR3 DNA sequence: TGTGCCAGCAGCTTTCTAGCGGGATCTACAGATACGCAGTATTTT. The chain joins TRBV7-9 to TRBJ2-3; 9 nucleotides line up with TRBD2. Germline V gene sequence: CDR1 SEHNR, CDR2 FQNEAQ (reference sequence). This CDR3 region has 15 residues. With V trimmed by 3 bases and J by 3 bases, 4 bases remained unmatched.

The V call is TRBV4-1, the J call TRBJ1-2; perhaps TRBD1 as D (5 bases). Germline lookup yields CDR1 MGHRA and CDR2 YSYEKL. The CDR3 spans 15 residues. The V end was cut by 0 bases, the J end by 0 bases, with 8 bases between. The CDR3 nucleotides are TGCGCCAGCAGCCAAGAAACAGGCTCTAACTATGGCTACACCTTC. Protein product: CASSQETGSNYGYTF.

J is TRBJ1-4 and V is TRBV9, with D maybe TRBD1 (5 bases). This CDR3 is 15 amino acids long. Germline V CDR1 and CDR2: SGDLS, YYNGEE. Trimming cost V 2 bases and J 2 bases, with 10 bases left between them. The CDR3 spells CASSVDTQTNEKLFF. The CDR3 DNA sequence: TGTGCCAGCAGCGTGGACACTCAGACTAATGAAAAACTGTTTTTT. Complete variable domain (other parts from reference TRBV9 and TRBJ1-4): DSGVTQTPKHLITATGQRVTLRCSPRSGDLSVYWYQQSLDQGLQFLIQYYNGEERAKGNILERFSAQQFPDLHSELNLSSLELGDSALYFCASSVDTQTNEKLFFGSGTQLSVL.